Shown below are 14 T cell receptor beta chains from a single sample sequenced in a study of T cells expressing NK-cell markers. TCRdb reanalyzed the 5' RACE reads, giving one entry per CDR3 protein sequence and no DNA. This table lists about 260,000 distinct CDR3 sequences. Sample: blood T cells: a sorted CD56 or NKG2C T cell subset, CD4+ or CD8+ T cells, or bulk PBMC T cells (not recorded which). These TCRs come from a woman aged 18-69 years in good health.

This sequence joins TRBV11-2 and TRBJ2-1; TCRdb gives TRBD1 as the D gene, but with no DNA this cannot be confirmed. This CDR3 spans 17 amino acids. Germline V gene sequence: CDR1 SGHAT, CDR2 FQNNGV. This CDR3 reads CASSLVGRTSAYNEQFF.

This sequence joins TRBV24-1 and TRBJ2-1. The CDR3 has 15 residues. The germline V gene has CDR1 KGHDR and CDR2 SFDVKD. The CDR3 protein is CATSDSQSYTNEQFF.

The chain is built from TRBV4-2 and TRBJ2-7. CDR1 and CDR2 (germline): LGHNA, YNFKEQ. The CDR3 runs 15 residues. The CDR3 protein is CASSQASGNIYEQYF.

The J gene is TRBJ2-2, the V gene TRBV9. The CDR3 has 13 residues. Germline CDR1 is SGDLS and CDR2 is YYNGEE. The CDR3: CASSVASVGELFF.

CDR3 amino acids: CASSFFAGELFF. The chain has TRBV6-5 and TRBJ2-2. This CDR3 has 12 amino acids. In germline, CDR1 is MNHEY, CDR2 SVGAGI.

The chain couples TRBV15 to TRBJ2-7; TCRdb picks TRBD2, but there is no DNA to check that call. This CDR3 comprises 14 residues. CDR1 and CDR2 from the germline V gene are LNHNV and YYDKDF (reference sequence). The CDR3 spells CATSREGGISKQYF.

This chain links TRBV7-2 with TRBJ2-4; TCRdb indicates TRBD1, and absent DNA this call remains unverified. The CDR3 contains 15 residues. Germline V gene data show CDR1 as SGHTA and CDR2 as FQGNSA. The CDR3 protein is CASSPTRGNQNIQYF.

The chain is built from TRBV29-1 and TRBJ2-1; TCRdb names TRBD1, which stays unverified in the absence of DNA. The CDR3 runs 13 residues. CDR1 is SQVTM and CDR2 is ANQGSEA in the germline V gene. The CDR3: CSVEETLRGLGFF.

The V gene is TRBV18, the J gene TRBJ1-2; TCRdb outputs TRBD1, but without DNA this stays unchecked. The CDR3 length is 14 residues. Per germline, CDR1 KGHSH and CDR2 LQKENI. CDR3 sequence reads: CASSQDRGNYGYTF.

This chain links TRBV5-1 with TRBJ2-1; checking the TCRdb D call of TRBD1 is not possible without DNA. From germline, CDR1 is SGHRS and CDR2 YFSETQ. The CDR3 loop spans 16 amino acids. The chain's CDR3 is CASSPGGGGSYNEQFF.

The rearrangement joins TRBV20-1 to TRBJ2-4; there is no DNA to check the TCRdb D call of TRBD1. The CDR3 contains 15 residues. CDR1 and CDR2 (germline): DFQATT, SNEGSKA (reference sequence). The CDR3 spells CSARDGQGAKNIQYF.

The rearrangement links TRBV12-3 or TRBV12-4 to TRBJ2-3; no DNA is available, so the TRBD1 call from TCRdb remains unchecked. The CDR3 is made up of 19 amino acids. The CDR3 loop reads CASSFKGRGLVGSTDTQYF.

The chain is built from TRBV20-1 and TRBJ2-5; the D gene TCRdb calls, TRBD1, cannot be checked with no DNA. The CDR3 has 11 amino acids. The germline CDR1 and CDR2 sequences are DFQATT and SNEGSKA (reference sequence). The CDR3 loop reads CPLRGDETQYF.

V gene TRBV20-1 combines with J gene TRBJ1-5; TCRdb's D call of TRBD1 is untestable without DNA. The CDR3 length is 13 residues. The germline gives CDR1 DFQATT, CDR2 SNEGSKA (reference sequence). The CDR3 region is CSATTGGWQPQHF.